Following are 18 T cell receptor beta chains from one sample sequenced in a study of blood T cell repertoires in COVID-19. Profiled with immunoSEQ multiplex PCR; TCRdb holds only in-frame clones, not every one. The sample lists about 140,000 clones; 75% to 90% were seen once. Sequenced material: peripheral blood. The receptors were gathered from a man between 60 and 70 years old with active or convalescent COVID-19.

This chain joins TRBV5-1 and TRBJ1-1; maybe TRBD1 (5 bases). The V end lost 2 bases, the J end lost 1 base, and 12 bases lay between the germline ends. Germline V gene data show CDR1 as SGHRS and CDR2 as YFSETQ. CDR3 size: 15 residues. The CDR3 DNA reads as TGCGCCAGCAGCTTATTCTATCAGGGGAACACTGAAGCTTTCTTT. This gives the protein CASSLFYQGNTEAFF. Complete variable domain (other parts from reference TRBV5-1 and TRBJ1-1): KAGVTQTPRYLIKTRGQQVTLSCSPISGHRSVSWYQQTPGQGLQFLFEYFSETQRNKGNFPGRFSGRQFSNSRSEMNVSTLELGDSALYLCASSLFYQGNTEAFFGQGTRLTVV.

The chain employs TRBV7-2 and TRBJ2-1; TRBD2 agrees at 11 bases. Trimming took 5 bases from V and 2 from J; bases not matched to a gene: 2. Germline V lookup: CDR1 SGHTA, CDR2 FQGNSA. This CDR3 is built from 15 residues. The CDR3 is CASSEGLAAYNEQFF. The CDR3, as DNA: TGTGCCAGCAGCGAGGGACTAGCGGCCTACAATGAGCAGTTCTTC.

CDR3 residues: CASSRDNQETQYF. DNA for the CDR3: TGTGCCAGCAGCCGGGACAACCAAGAGACCCAGTACTTC. This chain uses TRBV7-2 with TRBJ2-5; TRBD1 might be the D (6 bases). The CDR3 runs 13 residues. Germline assignment: CDR1 SGHTA and CDR2 FQGNSA. V was pared by 5 bases and J by 0 bases, with 7 bases between.

This chain uses TRBV2 with TRBJ2-5; 11 nucleotides agree with TRBD1. The ends lost 1 base at V and 5 bases at J; junction bases unmatched: 3. CDR1 is SNHLY and CDR2 is FYNNEI in the germline V gene. The CDR3 is 15 residues long. CDR3 in DNA: TGTGCCAGCAGTGAAGGGACAGGGGGCCTGGAGACCCAGTACTTC. The encoded protein is CASSEGTGGLETQYF.

V and J are TRBV18 and TRBJ2-7; 9 nucleotides align to TRBD2. V was clipped by 3 bases and J by 10 bases; unmatched bases: 10. Germline V CDR1 and CDR2: KGHSH, LQKENI. This CDR3 region has 14 residues. As DNA, the CDR3 is TGTGCCAGCTCACCTAGCGGGGGTCAGCAGGGACAGTACTTC. The encoded protein is CASSPSGGQQGQYF.

This clone was counted once. The chain employs TRBV30 and TRBJ2-3; 8 nucleotides line up with TRBD1. The CDR3 runs 12 residues. J was trimmed by 5 bases and V by 3 bases; bases with no gene match: 1. CDR1 and CDR2 (germline): GTSNPN, SVGIG (reference sequence). CDR3 in amino acids: CAWSDRGDTQYF. CDR3 nucleotide sequence: TGTGCCTGGAGCGACAGGGGAGATACGCAGTATTTT.

This chain uses TRBV7-9 with TRBJ1-1; 8 bases match TRBD1. V lost 0 bases to trimming and J lost 7 bases; unmatched junction nucleotides: 4. This CDR3 contains 14 residues. Germline V gene data show CDR1 as SEHNR and CDR2 as FQNEAQ (reference sequence). The CDR3 protein is CASSLAATGGEAFF. The CDR3 DNA is TGTGCCAGCAGCTTAGCCGCTACAGGGGGTGAAGCTTTCTTT.

V is TRBV7-7 and J is TRBJ2-2, with 10 nucleotides matching TRBD1. CDR3 length: 15 amino acids. V lost 4 bases, J lost 6 bases, and 5 bases stayed unmatched. Germline-derived CDR1 and CDR2 are SSHAT and FNYEAQ (reference sequence). The CDR3 protein is CASSWGQGRAGELFF. The CDR3 DNA sequence: TGTGCCAGCAGCTGGGGACAGGGGCGGGCCGGGGAGCTGTTTTTT.

This clone has only a few counts. V usage is TRBV19 and J usage is TRBJ1-2; D unclear. Looked up from germline, CDR1 is LNHDA and CDR2 is SQIVND (reference sequence). The CDR3 totals 12 residues. Trimming took 6 bases from V and 3 from J, leaving 8 bases between them. DNA for the CDR3: TGTGCCAGTAGCACAGTTGACTATGGCTACACCTTC. Its translation is CASSTVDYGYTF.

This chain joins TRBV19 and TRBJ1-2; D is undetermined. V was trimmed by 7 bases and J by 10 bases, leaving 22 bases between them. Germline assignment: CDR1 LNHDA and CDR2 SQIVND (reference sequence). The CDR3 has 14 residues. CDR3 nucleotides: TGTGCCAGTACCCCACGACTGTTTTCGGAAAACTACACCTTC. Translating gives CASTPRLFSENYTF.

This clone has a single count. J is TRBJ2-7 and V is TRBV6-2 or TRBV6-3, with TRBD2 matching 10 bases. V was pared by 5 bases and J by 3 bases, with 7 bases of the junction left unmatched. Germline assignment: CDR1 MNHEY and CDR2 SVGEGT. This CDR3 contains 15 residues. The CDR3 loop is CASSEIASGGYEQYF. The CDR3 coding sequence is TGTGCCAGCAGTGAGATAGCTAGCGGGGGCTACGAGCAGTACTTC.

The chain's CDR3 is CAWSIGGGLEKLFF. The DNA of the CDR3 is TGTGCCTGGAGTATCGGGGGAGGTTTGGAAAAACTGTTTTTT. The V call is TRBV30, the J call TRBJ1-4, with D possibly matching TRBD1 (5 bases). This CDR3 contains 14 residues. Per germline, CDR1 GTSNPN and CDR2 SVGIG (reference sequence). V was pared by 2 bases and J by 8 bases, with 15 bases between.

This clone was observed once. V usage is TRBV6-5 and J usage is TRBJ1-1; no clear D gene. There are 13 residues in the CDR3. V lost 4 bases and J lost 0, with 6 bases in between. The V gene's germline CDR1 is MNHEY and CDR2 SVGAGI. The CDR3 DNA reads TGTGCCAGCAGTTTAAACATGAACACTGAAGCTTTCTTT. It yields the protein CASSLNMNTEAFF.

V is TRBV24-1 and J is TRBJ2-1; weak D call: TRBD2 (5 bases). The ends were cut back, 2 bases at V and 8 bases at J, with 12 bases in the middle. Germline V gene sequence: CDR1 KGHDR, CDR2 SFDVKD. The CDR3 has 14 amino acids. CDR3 bases: TGTGCCACCAGTGATTCAGCCGGGGTGTATGAGCAGTTCTTC. It codes for CATSDSAGVYEQFF.

The chain recombines TRBV5-5 with TRBJ2-1; D possibly corresponds to TRBD2 (6 bases). CDR3 length equals 15 residues. The ends were cut back, 2 bases at V and 0 bases at J, with 9 bases in the middle. CDR1 is SGHKS and CDR2 is YYEKEE in the germline V gene (reference sequence). The CDR3 is CASSFGGNSYNEQFF. The CDR3 bases are TGTGCCAGCAGCTTCGGGGGAAACTCCTACAATGAGCAGTTCTTC.

V usage is TRBV7-3 and J usage is TRBJ1-1; 9 nucleotides match TRBD1. CDR1 is SGHTA, CDR2 FQGTGA, per germline. The CDR3 is made up of 15 amino acids. J lost 1 base, V lost 4 bases, and 4 bases had no gene match. The CDR3, as DNA: TGTGCCAGCAGCTCATACAGGGGGCAGAACACTGAAGCTTTCTTT. It codes for CASSSYRGQNTEAFF.

In regard to this clone: One junction end does not reproduce the germline sequence, and a read error may be involved. The genes are TRBV13 and TRBJ1-4; D uncertain. Per the germline V gene, CDR1 is PRHDT and CDR2 is FYEKMQ (reference sequence). The CDR3 is 16 amino acids. CDR3 loop: CASSPAGQSEYEKLFF. For the CDR3, the DNA is TGTGCCAGCAGCCCTGCTGGGCAGTCCGAGTATGAGAAACTGTTTTTT.

This clone was recorded only once. V gene TRBV5-6 combines with J gene TRBJ2-7; 12 nucleotides align to TRBD1. The length of the CDR3 is 14 residues. Losses at the gene ends were 4 bases for V and 6 bases for J; bases not matched to a gene: 5. From germline, CDR1 is SGHDT and CDR2 YYEEEE. This CDR3 is CASSRGQGALEQYF. CDR3 DNA sequence: TGTGCCAGCAGCAGGGGACAGGGGGCCCTCGAGCAGTACTTC. Together with reference TRBV5-6 and TRBJ2-7, the CDR3 gives the full variable domain: DAGVTQSPTHLIKTRGQQVTLRCSPKSGHDTVSWYQQALGQGPQFIFQYYEEEERQRGNFPDRFSGHQFPNYSSELNVNALLLGDSALYLCASSRGQGALEQYFGPGTRLTVT.